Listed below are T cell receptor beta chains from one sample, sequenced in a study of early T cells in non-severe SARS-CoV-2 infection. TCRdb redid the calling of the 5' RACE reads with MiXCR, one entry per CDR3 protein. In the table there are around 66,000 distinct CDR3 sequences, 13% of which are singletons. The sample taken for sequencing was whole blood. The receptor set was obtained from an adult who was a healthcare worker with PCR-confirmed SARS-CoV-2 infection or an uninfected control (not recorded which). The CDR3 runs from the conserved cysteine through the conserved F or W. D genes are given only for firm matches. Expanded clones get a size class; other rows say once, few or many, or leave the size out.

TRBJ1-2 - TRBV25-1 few CASSGEFGSGNF -
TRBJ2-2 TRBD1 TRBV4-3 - CASSQADRGNGELFF TGCGCCAGCAGCCAGGCCGACAGGGGAAACGGGGAGCTGTTTTTT
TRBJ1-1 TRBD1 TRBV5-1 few CASTGGQGMNTEAFF TGCGCCAGCACGGGCGGACAGGGCATGAACACTGAAGCTTTCTTT
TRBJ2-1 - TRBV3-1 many CASSQEGWRAPEQFF TGTGCCAGCAGCCAAGAGGGGTGGCGGGCGCCAGAGCAGTTCTTC
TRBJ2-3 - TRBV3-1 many CASSHLADTQYF TGTGCCAGCAGCCATCTAGCGGATACGCAGTATTTT
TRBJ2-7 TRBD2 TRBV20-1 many CSAYNSGNYEQYF TGCAGTGCTTATAATAGCGGGAACTACGAGCAGTACTTC
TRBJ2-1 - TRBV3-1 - CASSQASAVRRHEQFF TGTGCCAGCAGCCAAGCTTCAGCGGTACGTCGCCATGAGCAGTTCTTC
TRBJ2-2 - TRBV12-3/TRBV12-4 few CASSSGTHPSNTGELFF TGTGCCAGCAGTTCCGGGACCCATCCTTCGAACACCGGGGAGCTGTTTTTT
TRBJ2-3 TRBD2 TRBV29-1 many CSASLAGGLTDTQYF TGCAGCGCGTCTCTAGCGGGAGGCTTAACAGATACGCAGTATTTT
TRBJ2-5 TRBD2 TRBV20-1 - CSARDLAGGSETQYF TGCAGTGCTAGAGACCTAGCGGGAGGTTCTGAGACCCAGTACTTC
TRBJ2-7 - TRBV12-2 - CASRLAEGLYF TGTGCAAGTCGCTTAGCAGAGGGACTGTACTTC
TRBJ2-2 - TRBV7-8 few CASSLDGGIGELFF TGTGCCAGCAGCTTGGACGGGGGCATCGGGGAGCTGTTTTTT
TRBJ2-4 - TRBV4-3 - CASSQEEMGLGNIQYF TGCGCCAGCAGCCAAGAGGAGATGGGGCTTGGAAACATTCAGTACTTC
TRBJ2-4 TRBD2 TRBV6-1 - CASSALAGVKRGNIQYF TGTGCCAGCAGTGCCCTAGCGGGAGTAAAGCGAGGAAACATTCAGTACTTC
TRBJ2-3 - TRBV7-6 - CASSLAPTDTQYF TGTGCCAGCAGCTTAGCGCCCACAGATACGCAGTATTTT
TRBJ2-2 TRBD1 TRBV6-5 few CASRRTGTGSGELFF TGTGCCAGCAGGCGAACCGGGACAGGCTCCGGGGAGCTGTTTTTT
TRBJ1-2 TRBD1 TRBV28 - CASSSPGQGNYGYTF TGTGCCAGCAGTTCCCCCGGACAGGGGAATTATGGCTACACCTTC
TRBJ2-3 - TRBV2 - CASGGPGLSSTQYF TGTGCCAGCGGAGGTCCGGGACTCTCTAGTACGCAGTATTTT
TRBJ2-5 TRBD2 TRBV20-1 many CSAHTTSGRHETQYF TGCAGTGCCCACACGACTAGCGGAAGACACGAGACCCAGTACTTC
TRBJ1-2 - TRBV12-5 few CASGTPYTGEGYTF TGTGCTAGTGGCACCCCCTACACGGGCGAGGGCTACACCTTC
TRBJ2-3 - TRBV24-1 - CATSDPGAGRTDTQYF TGTGCCACCAGTGACCCGGGGGCCGGGAGAACAGATACGCAGTATTTT
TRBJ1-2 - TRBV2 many CASSEAPLYGYTF TGTGCCAGCAGTGAAGCGCCCCTCTATGGCTACACCTTC
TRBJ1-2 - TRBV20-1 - CSARLGNGYTF TGCAGTGCGAGACTGGGTAATGGCTACACCTTC
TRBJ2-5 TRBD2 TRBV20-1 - CSAPGTSGMETQYF TGCAGTGCTCCCGGGACTAGCGGGATGGAGACCCAGTACTTC
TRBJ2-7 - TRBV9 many CASSGGGGTSSYEQYF TGTGCCAGCAGCGGAGGAGGGGGGACCAGCTCCTACGAGCAGTACTTC
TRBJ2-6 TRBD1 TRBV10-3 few CAISGSDRGSSGANVLTF TGTGCCATCAGTGGTTCGGACAGGGGGAGCTCTGGGGCCAACGTCCTGACTTTC
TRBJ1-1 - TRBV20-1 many CSARPSGEAFF TGCAGTGCTAGGCCCAGCGGTGAAGCTTTCTTT
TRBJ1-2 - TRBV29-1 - CSVYGTKSGTTYGYTF TGCAGCGTCTACGGAACCAAATCCGGGACAACCTATGGCTACACCTTC
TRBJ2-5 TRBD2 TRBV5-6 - CASSLTSGRQVETQYF TGTGCCAGCAGCTTGACTAGCGGGAGACAGGTAGAGACCCAGTACTTC
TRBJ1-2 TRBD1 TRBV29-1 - CSVDRQGVGVNYGYTF TGCAGCGTTGATCGACAGGGGGTAGGGGTTAACTATGGCTACACCTTC
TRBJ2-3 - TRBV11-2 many CASSKEGTDTQYF TGTGCCAGCAGTAAAGAGGGCACAGATACGCAGTATTTT
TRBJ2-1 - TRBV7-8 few CASSSSPGNEQFF TGTGCCAGCAGCTCCTCCCCGGGAAATGAGCAGTTCTTC
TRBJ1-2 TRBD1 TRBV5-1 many CASSFEQGIDGYTF TGCGCCAGCAGCTTTGAACAGGGGATCGATGGCTACACCTTC
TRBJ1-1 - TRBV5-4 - CASSYVNTEAFF TGTGCCAGCAGCTATGTGAACACTGAAGCTTTCTTT
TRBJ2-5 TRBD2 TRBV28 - CASRKTSGETQYF TGTGCCAGCAGGAAGACTAGCGGGGAGACCCAGTACTTC
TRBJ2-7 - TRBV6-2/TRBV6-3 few CASSLYRGEQYF TGTGCCAGCAGCCTCTATAGAGGCGAGCAGTACTTC
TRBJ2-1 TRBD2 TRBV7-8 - CASSLGGLAQYNEQFF TGTGCCAGCAGCTTAGGGGGACTAGCGCAGTACAATGAGCAGTTCTTC
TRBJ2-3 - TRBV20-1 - CSARGTTDTQYF TGCAGTGCTAGGGGGACCACAGATACGCAGTATTTT
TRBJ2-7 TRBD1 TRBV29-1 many CSVDSPGQGTTGEQYF TGCAGCGTTGACTCCCCAGGACAGGGGACCACCGGCGAGCAGTACTTC
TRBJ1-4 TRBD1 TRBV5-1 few CASSDRVNEKLFF TGCGCCAGCAGTGACAGGGTTAATGAAAAACTGTTTTTT
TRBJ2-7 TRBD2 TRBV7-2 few CASSAEGTSWVEQYF TGTGCCAGCAGCGCGGAGGGGACTAGCTGGGTCGAGCAGTACTTC
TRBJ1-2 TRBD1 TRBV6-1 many CAGVTTGNGYTF TGTGCCGGGGTAACGACAGGGAATGGCTACACCTTC
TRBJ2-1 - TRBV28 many CASSPGIGANEQFF TGTGCCAGCAGTCCCGGGATCGGAGCTAATGAGCAGTTCTTC
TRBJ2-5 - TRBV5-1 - CASSQGFEGTQYF TGCGCCAGCAGTCAGGGATTTGAAGGGACCCAGTACTTC